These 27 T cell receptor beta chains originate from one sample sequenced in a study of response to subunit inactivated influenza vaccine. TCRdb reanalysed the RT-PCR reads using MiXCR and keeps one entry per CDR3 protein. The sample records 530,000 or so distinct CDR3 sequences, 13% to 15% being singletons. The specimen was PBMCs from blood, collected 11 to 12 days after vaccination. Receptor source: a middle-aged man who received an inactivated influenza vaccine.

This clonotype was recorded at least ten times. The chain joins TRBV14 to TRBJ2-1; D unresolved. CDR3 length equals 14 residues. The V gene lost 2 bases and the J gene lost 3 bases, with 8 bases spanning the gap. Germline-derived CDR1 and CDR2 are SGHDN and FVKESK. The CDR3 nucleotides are TGTGCCAGCAGCCAACGGCTAATCTACAATGAGCAGTTCTTC. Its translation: CASSQRLIYNEQFF.

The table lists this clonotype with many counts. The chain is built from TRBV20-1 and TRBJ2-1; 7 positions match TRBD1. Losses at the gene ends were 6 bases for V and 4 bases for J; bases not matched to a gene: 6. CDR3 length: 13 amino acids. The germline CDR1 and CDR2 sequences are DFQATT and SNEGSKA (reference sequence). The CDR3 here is CSAKTGSYNEQFF. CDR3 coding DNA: TGCAGTGCCAAGACAGGGAGTTACAATGAGCAGTTCTTC.

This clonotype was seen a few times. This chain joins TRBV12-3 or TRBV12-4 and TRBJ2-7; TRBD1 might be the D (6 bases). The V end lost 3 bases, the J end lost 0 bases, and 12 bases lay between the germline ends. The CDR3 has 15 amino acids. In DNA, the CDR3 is TGTGCCAGCAGTTTTGAACAGGGTGGCTCCTACGAGCAGTACTTC. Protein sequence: CASSFEQGGSYEQYF.

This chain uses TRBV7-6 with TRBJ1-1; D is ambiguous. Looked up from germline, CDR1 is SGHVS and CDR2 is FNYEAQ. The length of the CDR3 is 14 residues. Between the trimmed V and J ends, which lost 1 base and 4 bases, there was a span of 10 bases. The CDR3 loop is CASSLGTAGTEAFF. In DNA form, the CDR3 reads TGTGCCAGCAGCTTAGGAACTGCGGGCACTGAAGCTTTCTTT.

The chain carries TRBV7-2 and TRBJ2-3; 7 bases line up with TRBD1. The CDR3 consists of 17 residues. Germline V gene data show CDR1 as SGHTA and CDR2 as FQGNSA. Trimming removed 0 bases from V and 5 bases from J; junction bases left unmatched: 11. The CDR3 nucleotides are TGTGCCAGCAGCTTAGCGGTCGTCAGGGGGTATGGAGATACGCAGTATTTT. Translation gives CASSLAVVRGYGDTQYF.

CDR3 nucleotide sequence: TGTGCCAGCAGGGCCAGAACATTTAACTATGGCTACACCTTC. Encoded protein: CASRARTFNYGYTF. J is TRBJ1-2 and V is TRBV5-8; D gene uncertain. V was pared by 5 bases and J by 1 base, with 12 bases between. The CDR3 contains 14 residues. CDR1 SGHTS and CDR2 YDEGEE come from the germline V gene. The full variable domain, in which reference TRBV5-8 and TRBJ1-2 provide the parts outside the CDR3, is EAGVTQSPTHLIKTRGQQATLRCSPISGHTSVYWYQQALGLGLQFLLWYDEGEERNRGNFPPRFSGRQFPNYSSELNVNALELEDSALYLCASRARTFNYGYTFGSGTRLTVV.

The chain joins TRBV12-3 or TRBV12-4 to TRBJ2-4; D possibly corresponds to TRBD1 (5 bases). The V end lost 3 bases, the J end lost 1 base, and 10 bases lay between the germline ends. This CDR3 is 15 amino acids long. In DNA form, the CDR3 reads TGTGCCAGCAGTTTGGGGCCCCAGGCCAAAAACATTCAGTACTTC. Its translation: CASSLGPQAKNIQYF.

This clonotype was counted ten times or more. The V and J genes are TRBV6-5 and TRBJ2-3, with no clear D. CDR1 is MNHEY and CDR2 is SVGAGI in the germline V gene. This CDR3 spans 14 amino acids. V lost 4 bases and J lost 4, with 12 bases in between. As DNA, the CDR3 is TGTGCCAGCAGTTCGGACCCCGGCCCAGATACGCAGTATTTT. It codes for CASSSDPGPDTQYF.

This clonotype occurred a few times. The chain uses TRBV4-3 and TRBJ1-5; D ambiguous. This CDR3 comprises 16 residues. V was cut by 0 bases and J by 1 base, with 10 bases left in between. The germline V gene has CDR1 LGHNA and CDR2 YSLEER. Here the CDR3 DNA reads TGCGCCAGCAGCCAAGAAGGAGGAGCAAGCAATCAGCCCCAGCATTTT. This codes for CASSQEGGASNQPQHF.

This chain's CDR3 is CASSLVSLAGGHNEQFF. CDR3 DNA sequence: TGTGCCAGCAGCTTAGTGTCCCTAGCGGGGGGACACAATGAGCAGTTCTTC. The chain employs TRBV7-2 and TRBJ2-1; 11 nucleotides line up with TRBD2. The CDR3 contains 17 residues. Germline V gene data show CDR1 as SGHTA and CDR2 as FQGNSA. The ends lost 1 base at V and 5 bases at J; junction bases unmatched: 7.

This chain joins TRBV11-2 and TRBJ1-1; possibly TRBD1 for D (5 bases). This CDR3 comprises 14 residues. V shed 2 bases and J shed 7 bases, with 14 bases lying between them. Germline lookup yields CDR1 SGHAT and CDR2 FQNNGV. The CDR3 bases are TGTGCCAGCAGCTTATTCGAGGGAACAGGTGAAGCTTTCTTT. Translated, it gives CASSLFEGTGEAFF.

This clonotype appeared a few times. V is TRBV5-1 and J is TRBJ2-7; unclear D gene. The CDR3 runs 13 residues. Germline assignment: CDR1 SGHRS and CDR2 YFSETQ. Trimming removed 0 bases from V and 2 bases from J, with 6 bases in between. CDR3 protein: CASSLEPPYEQYF. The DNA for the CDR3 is TGCGCCAGCAGCTTGGAGCCACCCTACGAGCAGTACTTC.

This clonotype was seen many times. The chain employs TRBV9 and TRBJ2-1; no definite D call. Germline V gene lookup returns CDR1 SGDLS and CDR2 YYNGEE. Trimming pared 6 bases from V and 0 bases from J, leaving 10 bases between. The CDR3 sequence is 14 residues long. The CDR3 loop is CASNPSSSYNEQFF. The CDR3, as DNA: TGTGCCAGCAATCCGTCGAGCTCCTACAATGAGCAGTTCTTC.

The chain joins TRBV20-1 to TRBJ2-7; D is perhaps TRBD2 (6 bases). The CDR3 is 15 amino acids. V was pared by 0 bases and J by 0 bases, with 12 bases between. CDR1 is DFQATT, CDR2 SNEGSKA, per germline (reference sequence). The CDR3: CSARDVREASYEQYF. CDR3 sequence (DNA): TGCAGTGCTAGAGATGTGAGGGAGGCCTCCTACGAGCAGTACTTC.

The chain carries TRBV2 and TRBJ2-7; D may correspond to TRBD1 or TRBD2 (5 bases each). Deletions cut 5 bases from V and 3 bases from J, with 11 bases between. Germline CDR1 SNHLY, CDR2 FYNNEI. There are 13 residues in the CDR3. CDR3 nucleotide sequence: TGTGCCAGCAGTTTTAGGGACGGCTACGAGCAGTACTTC. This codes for CASSFRDGYEQYF.

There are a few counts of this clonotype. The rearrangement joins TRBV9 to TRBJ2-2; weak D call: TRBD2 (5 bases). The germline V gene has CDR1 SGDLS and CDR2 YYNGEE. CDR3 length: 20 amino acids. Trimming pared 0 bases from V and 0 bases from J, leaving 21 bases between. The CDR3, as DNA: TGTGCCAGCAGCGTAGTACCCGGTGGTGGCGGGCGAGCGAACACCGGGGAGCTGTTTTTT. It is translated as CASSVVPGGGGRANTGELFF.

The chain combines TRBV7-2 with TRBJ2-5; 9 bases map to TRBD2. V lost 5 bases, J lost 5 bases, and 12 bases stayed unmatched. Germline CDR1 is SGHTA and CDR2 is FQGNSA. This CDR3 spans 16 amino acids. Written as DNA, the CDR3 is TGTGCCAGCAGCCAGTGGGGGACTAGCTCGAGGGAGACCCAGTACTTC. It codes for CASSQWGTSSRETQYF.

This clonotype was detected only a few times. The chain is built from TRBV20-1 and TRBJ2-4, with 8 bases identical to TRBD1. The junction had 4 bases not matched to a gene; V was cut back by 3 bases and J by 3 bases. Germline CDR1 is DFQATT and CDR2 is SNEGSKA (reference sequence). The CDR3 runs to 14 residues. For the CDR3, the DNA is TGCAGTGCTAGGGAGACAGGGGTCAAAAACATTCAGTACTTC. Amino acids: CSARETGVKNIQYF.

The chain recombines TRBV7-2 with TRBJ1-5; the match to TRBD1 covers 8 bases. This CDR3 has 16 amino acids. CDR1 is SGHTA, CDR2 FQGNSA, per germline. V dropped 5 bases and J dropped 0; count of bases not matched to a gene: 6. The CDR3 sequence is CASSLWTGFSNQPQHF. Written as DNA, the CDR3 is TGTGCCAGCAGCCTATGGACAGGGTTTAGCAATCAGCCCCAGCATTTT. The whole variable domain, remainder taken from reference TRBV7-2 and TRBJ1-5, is GAGVSQSPSNKVTEKGKDVELRCDPISGHTALYWYRQSLGQGLEFLIYFQGNSAPDKSGLPSDRFSAERTGGSVSTLTIQRTQQEDSAVYLCASSLWTGFSNQPQHFGDGTRLSIL.

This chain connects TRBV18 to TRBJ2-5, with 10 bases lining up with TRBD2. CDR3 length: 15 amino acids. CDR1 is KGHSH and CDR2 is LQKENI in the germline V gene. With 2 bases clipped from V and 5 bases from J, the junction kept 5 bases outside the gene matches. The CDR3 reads CASSPVLAGVETQYF. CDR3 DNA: TGTGCCAGCTCACCAGTCCTAGCGGGAGTGGAGACCCAGTACTTC.

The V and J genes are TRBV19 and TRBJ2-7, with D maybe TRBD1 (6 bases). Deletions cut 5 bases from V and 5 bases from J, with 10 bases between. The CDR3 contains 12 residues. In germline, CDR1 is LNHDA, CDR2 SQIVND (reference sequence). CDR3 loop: CASSGTWDEQYF. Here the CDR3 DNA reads TGTGCCAGTAGTGGGACATGGGACGAGCAGTACTTC.

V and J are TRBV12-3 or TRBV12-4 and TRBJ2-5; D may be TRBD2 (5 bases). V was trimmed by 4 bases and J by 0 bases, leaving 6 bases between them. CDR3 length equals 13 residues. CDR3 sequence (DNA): TGTGCCAGCAGTTGGGAGAACCAAGAGACCCAGTACTTC. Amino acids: CASSWENQETQYF.

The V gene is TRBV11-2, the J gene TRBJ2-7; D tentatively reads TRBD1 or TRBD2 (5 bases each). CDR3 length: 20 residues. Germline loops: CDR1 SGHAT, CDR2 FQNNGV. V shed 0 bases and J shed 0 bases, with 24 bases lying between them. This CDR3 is CASSLDGWSLGVPSSYEQYF. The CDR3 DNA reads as TGTGCCAGCAGCTTAGATGGGTGGAGTCTGGGGGTACCGAGCTCCTACGAGCAGTACTTC.

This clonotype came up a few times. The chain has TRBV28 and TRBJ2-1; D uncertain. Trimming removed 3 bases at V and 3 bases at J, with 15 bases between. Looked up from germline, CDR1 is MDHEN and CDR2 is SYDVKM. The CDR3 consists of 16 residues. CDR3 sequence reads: CASSFGLAEFYNEQFF. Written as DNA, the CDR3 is TGTGCCAGCAGTTTTGGGTTGGCGGAATTCTACAATGAGCAGTTCTTC.

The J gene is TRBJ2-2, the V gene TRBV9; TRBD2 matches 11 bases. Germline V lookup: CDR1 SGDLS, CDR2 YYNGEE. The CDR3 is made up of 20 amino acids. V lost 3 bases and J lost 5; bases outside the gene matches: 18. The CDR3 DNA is TGTGCCAGCAGCGCCCCCGGTACTAGCGGGAGCCTTATAGGGACCGGGGAGCTGTTTTTT. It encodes CASSAPGTSGSLIGTGELFF.

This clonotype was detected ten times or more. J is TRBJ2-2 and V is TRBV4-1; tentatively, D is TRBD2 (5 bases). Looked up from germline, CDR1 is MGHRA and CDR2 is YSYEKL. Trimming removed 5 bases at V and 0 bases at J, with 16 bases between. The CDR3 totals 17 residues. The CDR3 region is CASSAQRALTNTGELFF. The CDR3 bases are TGCGCCAGCAGCGCTCAGAGGGCCCTGACGAACACCGGGGAGCTGTTTTTT.

This CDR3 is CASSQYQTGVPMNTEAFF. CDR3 nucleotide sequence: TGCGCCAGCAGCCAGTACCAGACAGGGGTTCCCATGAACACTGAAGCTTTCTTT. The chain recombines TRBV4-1 with TRBJ1-1, with 8 bases lining up with TRBD1. V lost 3 bases to trimming and J lost 0 bases; unmatched junction nucleotides: 12. The germline gives CDR1 MGHRA, CDR2 YSYEKL. The CDR3 consists of 18 residues.